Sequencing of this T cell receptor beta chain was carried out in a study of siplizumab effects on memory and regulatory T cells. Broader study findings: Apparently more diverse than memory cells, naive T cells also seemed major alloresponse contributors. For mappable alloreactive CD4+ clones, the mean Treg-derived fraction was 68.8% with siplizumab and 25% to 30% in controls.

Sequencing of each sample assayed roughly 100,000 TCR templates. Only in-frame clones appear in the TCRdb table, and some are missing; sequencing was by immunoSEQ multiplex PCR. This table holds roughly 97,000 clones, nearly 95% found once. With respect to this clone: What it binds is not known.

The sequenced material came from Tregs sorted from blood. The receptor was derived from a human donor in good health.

The CDR3 DNA follows: TGCGCCAGCAGCACCAGGGAGATGAGAACCGGGGAGCTGTTTTTT. It is translated as CASSTREMRTGELFF. The V call is TRBV5-1, the J call TRBJ2-2; the D call may be TRBD1 or TRBD2 (5 bases each). The CDR3 sequence is 15 residues long. CDR1 is SGHRS and CDR2 is YFSETQ in the germline V gene. The V and J ends lost 4 bases and 5 bases respectively, with 15 bases between them.